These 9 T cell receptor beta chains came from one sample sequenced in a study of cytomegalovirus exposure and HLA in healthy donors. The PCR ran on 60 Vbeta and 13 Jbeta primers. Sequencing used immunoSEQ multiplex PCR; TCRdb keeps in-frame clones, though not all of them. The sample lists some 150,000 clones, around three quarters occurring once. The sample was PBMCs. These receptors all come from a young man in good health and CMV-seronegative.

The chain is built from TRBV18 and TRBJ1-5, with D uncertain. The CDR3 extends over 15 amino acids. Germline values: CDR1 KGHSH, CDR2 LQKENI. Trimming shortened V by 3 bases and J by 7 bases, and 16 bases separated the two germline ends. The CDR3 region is CASSPLGHPGQPQHF. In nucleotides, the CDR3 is TGTGCCAGCTCACCCTTGGGCCACCCGGGGCAGCCCCAGCATTTT. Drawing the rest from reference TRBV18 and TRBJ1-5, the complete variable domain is NAGVMQNPRHLVRRRGQEARLRCSPMKGHSHVYWYRQLPEEGLKFMVYLQKENIIDESGMPKERFSAEFPKEGPSILRIQQVVRGDSAAYFCASSPLGHPGQPQHFGDGTRLSIL.

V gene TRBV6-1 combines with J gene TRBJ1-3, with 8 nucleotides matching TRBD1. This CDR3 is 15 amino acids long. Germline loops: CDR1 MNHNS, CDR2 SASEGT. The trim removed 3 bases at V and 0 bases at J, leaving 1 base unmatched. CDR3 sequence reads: CASSDGTGSGNTIYF. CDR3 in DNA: TGTGCCAGCAGTGACGGGACAGGCTCTGGAAACACCATATATTTT.

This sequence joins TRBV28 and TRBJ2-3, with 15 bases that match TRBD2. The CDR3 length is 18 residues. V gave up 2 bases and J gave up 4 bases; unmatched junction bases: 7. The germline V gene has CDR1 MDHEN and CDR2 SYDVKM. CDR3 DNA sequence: TGTGCCAGCAGTTTAAAGGGGACTAGCGGGAGGAGGGCAGATACGCAGTATTTT. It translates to CASSLKGTSGRRADTQYF.

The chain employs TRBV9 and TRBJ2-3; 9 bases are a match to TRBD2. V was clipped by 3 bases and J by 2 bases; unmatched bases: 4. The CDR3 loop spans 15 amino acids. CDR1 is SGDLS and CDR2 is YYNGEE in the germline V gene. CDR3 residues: CASSGGLADTDTQYF. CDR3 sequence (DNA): TGTGCCAGCAGCGGGGGACTAGCAGACACAGATACGCAGTATTTT.

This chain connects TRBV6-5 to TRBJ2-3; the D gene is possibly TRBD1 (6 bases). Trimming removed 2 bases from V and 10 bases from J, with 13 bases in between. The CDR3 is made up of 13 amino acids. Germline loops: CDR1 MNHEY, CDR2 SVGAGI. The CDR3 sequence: CASSYAQGWAQYF. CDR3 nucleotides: TGTGCCAGCAGTTACGCACAGGGCTGGGCGCAGTATTTT.

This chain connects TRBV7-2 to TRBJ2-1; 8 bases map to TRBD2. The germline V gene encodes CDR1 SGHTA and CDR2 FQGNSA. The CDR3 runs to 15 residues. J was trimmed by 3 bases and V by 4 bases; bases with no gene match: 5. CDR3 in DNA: TGTGCCAGCAGCTGGGATCGGGAGGGCTACAATGAGCAGTTCTTC. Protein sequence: CASSWDREGYNEQFF.

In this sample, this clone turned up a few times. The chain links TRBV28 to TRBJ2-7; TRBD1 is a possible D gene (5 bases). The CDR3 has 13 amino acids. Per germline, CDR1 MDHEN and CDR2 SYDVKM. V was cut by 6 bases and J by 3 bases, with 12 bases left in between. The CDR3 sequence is CASSPGAGYEQYF. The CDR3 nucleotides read TGTGCCAGCAGCCCTGGGGCAGGCTACGAGCAGTACTTC.

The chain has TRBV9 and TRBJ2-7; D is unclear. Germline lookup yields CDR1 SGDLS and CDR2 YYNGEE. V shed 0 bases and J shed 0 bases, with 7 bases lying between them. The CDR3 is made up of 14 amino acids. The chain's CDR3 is CASSVDHGSYEQYF. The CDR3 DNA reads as TGTGCCAGCAGCGTAGATCACGGCTCCTACGAGCAGTACTTC.

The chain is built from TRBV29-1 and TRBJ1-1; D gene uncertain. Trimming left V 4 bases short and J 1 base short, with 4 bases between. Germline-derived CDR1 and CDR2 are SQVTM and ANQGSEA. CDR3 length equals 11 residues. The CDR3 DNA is TGCAGCGTTGTTCAGAACACTGAAGCTTTCTTT. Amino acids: CSVVQNTEAFF.